The sequence of this TCR beta chain was determined in a study of siplizumab effects on memory and regulatory T cells. Study findings and constraints: Naive T cells looked more diverse than memory cells, and they looked like major contributors to the alloresponse. For mappable alloreactive CD4+ clones, the mean Treg-derived fraction was 68.8% with siplizumab and 25% to 30% in controls. Alloreactive clones mapping to unstimulated subsets formed only a minor fraction.

With regard to this clone: Antigen unknown.

Some clones are missing from TCRdb's copy, which holds only in-frame ones; the method was immunoSEQ multiplex PCR. The sample consists of around 86,000 clones, 94% of them appearing once. V shed 6 bases and J shed 0 bases, with 20 bases lying between them. The CDR3 consists of 17 residues. Germline CDR1 reads MGHDK; CDR2 reads SYGVNS. Sequenced: non-Treg CD4+ T cells sorted from blood. This chain connects TRBV25-1 to TRBJ2-5, with D possibly being TRBD1 or TRBD2 (5 bases each). The receptor was derived from a human donor in good health. The CDR3 loop is CASRGPSPGRYQETQYF. CDR3 nucleotide sequence: TGTGCCAGCAGGGGACCCTCCCCAGGCCGCTACCAAGAGACCCAGTACTTC.